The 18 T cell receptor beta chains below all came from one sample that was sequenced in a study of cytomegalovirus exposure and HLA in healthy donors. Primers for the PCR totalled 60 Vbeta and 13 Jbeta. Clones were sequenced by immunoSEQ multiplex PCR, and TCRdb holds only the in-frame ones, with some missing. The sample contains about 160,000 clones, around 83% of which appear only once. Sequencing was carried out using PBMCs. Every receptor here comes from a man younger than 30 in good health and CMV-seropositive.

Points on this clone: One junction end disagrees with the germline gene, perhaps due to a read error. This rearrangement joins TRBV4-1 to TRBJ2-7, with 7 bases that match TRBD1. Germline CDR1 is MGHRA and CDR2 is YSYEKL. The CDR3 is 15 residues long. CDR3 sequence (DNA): TGTGCCAGCAGCCAAGAGGGACAGAGCTCCTACGAGCAGTACTTC. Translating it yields CASSQEGQSSYEQYF.

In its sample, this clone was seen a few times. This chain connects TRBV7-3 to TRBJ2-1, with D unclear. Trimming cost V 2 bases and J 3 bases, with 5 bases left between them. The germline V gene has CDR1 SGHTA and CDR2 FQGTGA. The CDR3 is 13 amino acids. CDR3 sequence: CASSLVGYNEQFF. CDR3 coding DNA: TGTGCCAGCAGCTTAGTCGGCTACAATGAGCAGTTCTTC.

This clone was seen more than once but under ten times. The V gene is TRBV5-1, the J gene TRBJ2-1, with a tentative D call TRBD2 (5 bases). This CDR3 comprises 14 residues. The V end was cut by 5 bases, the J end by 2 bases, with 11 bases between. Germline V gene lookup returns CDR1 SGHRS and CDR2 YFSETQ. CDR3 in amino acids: CASRERVTYNEQFF. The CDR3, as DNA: TGCGCCAGCAGGGAGAGGGTCACCTACAATGAGCAGTTCTTC. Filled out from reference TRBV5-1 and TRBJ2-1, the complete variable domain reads KAGVTQTPRYLIKTRGQQVTLSCSPISGHRSVSWYQQTPGQGLQFLFEYFSETQRNKGNFPGRFSGRQFSNSRSEMNVSTLELGDSALYLCASRERVTYNEQFFGPGTRLTVL.

CDR3 DNA sequence: TGTGCCAGCAGCCCCCTTACTAGCGGGGGGGAAAATGAGCAGTTCTTC. Amino acids: CASSPLTSGGENEQFF. The chain is built from TRBV5-5 and TRBJ2-1, with TRBD2 matching 13 bases. The germline V gene encodes CDR1 SGHKS and CDR2 YYEKEE (reference sequence). This CDR3 spans 16 amino acids. V was clipped by 4 bases and J by 7 bases; unmatched bases: 8.

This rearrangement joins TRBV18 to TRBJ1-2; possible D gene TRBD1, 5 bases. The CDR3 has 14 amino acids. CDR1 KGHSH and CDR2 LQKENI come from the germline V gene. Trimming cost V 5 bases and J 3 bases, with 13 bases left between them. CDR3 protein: CASSYGGVDYGYTF. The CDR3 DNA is TGTGCCAGCTCATATGGAGGGGTCGACTATGGCTACACCTTC. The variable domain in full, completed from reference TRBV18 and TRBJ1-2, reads NAGVMQNPRHLVRRRGQEARLRCSPMKGHSHVYWYRQLPEEGLKFMVYLQKENIIDESGMPKERFSAEFPKEGPSILRIQQVVRGDSAAYFCASSYGGVDYGYTFGSGTRLTVV.

CDR3 sequence (DNA): TGTGCCAGTAGTATTTGGGGCGGACAGCTTAGCAATCAGCCCCAGCATTTT. Its protein is CASSIWGGQLSNQPQHF. V is TRBV19 and J is TRBJ1-5; TRBD1 is a possible D gene (6 bases). Germline assignment: CDR1 LNHDA and CDR2 SQIVND (reference sequence). There are 17 residues in the CDR3. With 3 bases removed from V and 0 bases from J, the gap between germline ends came to 15 bases.

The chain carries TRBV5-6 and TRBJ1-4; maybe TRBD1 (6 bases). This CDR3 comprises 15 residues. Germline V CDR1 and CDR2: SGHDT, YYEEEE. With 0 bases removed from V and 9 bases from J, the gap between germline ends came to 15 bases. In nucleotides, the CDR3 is TGTGCCAGCAGCTTGGGGACCGGACAGAAGCAAAAACTGTTTTTT. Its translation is CASSLGTGQKQKLFF.

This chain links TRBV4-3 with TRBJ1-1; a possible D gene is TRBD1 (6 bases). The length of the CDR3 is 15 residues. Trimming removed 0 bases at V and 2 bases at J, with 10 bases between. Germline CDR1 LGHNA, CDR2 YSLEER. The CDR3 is CASSQDPGGNTEAFF. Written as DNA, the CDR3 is TGCGCCAGCAGCCAAGATCCGGGGGGCAACACTGAAGCTTTCTTT.

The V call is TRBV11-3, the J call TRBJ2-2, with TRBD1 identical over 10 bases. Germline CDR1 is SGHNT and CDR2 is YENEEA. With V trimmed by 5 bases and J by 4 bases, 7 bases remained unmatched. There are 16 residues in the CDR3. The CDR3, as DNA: TGTGCCAGCAGCCACCGGGACAGGGGTGGCACCGGGGAGCTGTTTTTT. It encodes CASSHRDRGGTGELFF.

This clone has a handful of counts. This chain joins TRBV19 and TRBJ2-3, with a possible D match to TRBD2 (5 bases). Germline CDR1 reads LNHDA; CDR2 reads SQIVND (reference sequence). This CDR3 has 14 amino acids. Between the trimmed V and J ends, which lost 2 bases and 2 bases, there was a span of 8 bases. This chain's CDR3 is CASSISGVTDTQYF. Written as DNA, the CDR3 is TGTGCCAGTAGTATATCCGGGGTCACAGATACGCAGTATTTT.

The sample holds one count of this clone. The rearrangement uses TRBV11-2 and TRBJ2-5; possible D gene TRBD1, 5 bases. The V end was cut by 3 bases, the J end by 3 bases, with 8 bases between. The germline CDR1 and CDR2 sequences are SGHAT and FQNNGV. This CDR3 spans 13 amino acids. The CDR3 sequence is CASSFWGEETQYF. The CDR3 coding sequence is TGTGCCAGCAGCTTTTGGGGCGAAGAGACCCAGTACTTC.

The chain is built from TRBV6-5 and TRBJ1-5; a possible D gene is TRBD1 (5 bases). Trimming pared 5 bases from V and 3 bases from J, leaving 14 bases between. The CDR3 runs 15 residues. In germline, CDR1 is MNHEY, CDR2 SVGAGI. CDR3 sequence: CASSLTGEHNQPQHF. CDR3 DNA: TGTGCCAGCAGTCTGACGGGGGAACACAATCAGCCCCAGCATTTT.

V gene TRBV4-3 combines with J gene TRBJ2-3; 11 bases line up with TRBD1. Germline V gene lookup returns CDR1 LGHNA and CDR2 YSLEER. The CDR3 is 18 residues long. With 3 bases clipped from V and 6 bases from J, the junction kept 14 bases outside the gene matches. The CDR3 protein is CASSQEAWGQGGPDTQYF. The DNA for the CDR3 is TGCGCCAGCAGCCAGGAAGCCTGGGGACAGGGGGGGCCCGATACGCAGTATTTT.

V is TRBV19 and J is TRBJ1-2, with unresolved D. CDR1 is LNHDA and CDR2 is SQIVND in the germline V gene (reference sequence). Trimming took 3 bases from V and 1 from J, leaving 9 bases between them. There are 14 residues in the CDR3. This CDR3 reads CASSMRANNYGYTF. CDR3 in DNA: TGTGCCAGTAGTATGCGGGCGAATAACTATGGCTACACCTTC.

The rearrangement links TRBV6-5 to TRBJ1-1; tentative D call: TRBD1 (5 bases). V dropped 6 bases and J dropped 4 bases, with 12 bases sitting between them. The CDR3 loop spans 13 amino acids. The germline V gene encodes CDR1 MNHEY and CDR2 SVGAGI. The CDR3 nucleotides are TGTGCCAGCAGGCTTCGACAGTTCACTGAAGCTTTCTTT. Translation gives CASRLRQFTEAFF.

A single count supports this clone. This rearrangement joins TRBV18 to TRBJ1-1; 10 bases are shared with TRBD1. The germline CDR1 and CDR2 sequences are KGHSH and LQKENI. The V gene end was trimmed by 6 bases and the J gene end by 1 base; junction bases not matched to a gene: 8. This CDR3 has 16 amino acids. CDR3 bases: TGTGCCAGCTCCCAAACCCGGGACAGGGGGAACACTGAAGCTTTCTTT. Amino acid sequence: CASSQTRDRGNTEAFF.

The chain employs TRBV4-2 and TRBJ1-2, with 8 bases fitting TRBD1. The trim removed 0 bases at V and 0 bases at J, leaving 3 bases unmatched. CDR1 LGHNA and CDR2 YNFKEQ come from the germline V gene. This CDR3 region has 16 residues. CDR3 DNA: TGTGCCAGCAGCCAAGATGAGGACAGGGCTAACTATGGCTACACCTTC. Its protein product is CASSQDEDRANYGYTF.

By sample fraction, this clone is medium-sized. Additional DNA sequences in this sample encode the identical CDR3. The CDR3 nucleotides are TGCGCCAGCAGCCAAGACTGGGCTAGCGGGGGGTACGAGCAGTACTTC. Translated: CASSQDWASGGYEQYF. J is TRBJ2-7 and V is TRBV4-3; 11 nucleotides align to TRBD2. V was pared by 0 bases and J by 4 bases, with 5 bases of the junction left unmatched. From germline, CDR1 is LGHNA and CDR2 YSLEER. This CDR3 has 16 amino acids.